These 3 T cell receptor beta chains came from one sample sequenced in a study of Ad26.COV2.S vaccination and SARS-CoV-2 variants. Here immunoSEQ multiplex PCR was the method, and the copy in TCRdb shows in-frame clones only, minus some. Among approximately 360,000 clones listed, around four fifths were seen once. As for treatment: 15 to 20 received Ad26.COV2.S at low or high dose, single or two shots; roughly five received placebo; per-sample allocation not given. On day 63 after the first injection, vaccine and placebo recipients gave samples. Sequenced here: peripheral blood, sampled in a trial of Ad26.COV2.S vaccine versus placebo. Receptor source: a person aged 18 to 59 who received the Ad26.COV2.S COVID-19 vaccine or a placebo.

The CDR3 nucleotides read TGTGCCAGCAGAGGGGGACAGCGGAGCAATCAGCCCCAGCATTTT. Its translation: CASRGGQRSNQPQHF. The chain employs TRBV6-5 and TRBJ1-5; 7 bases line up with TRBD1. The CDR3 loop spans 15 amino acids. In germline, CDR1 is MNHEY, CDR2 SVGAGI. V shed 6 bases and J 1 base; nucleotides not matched to a gene: 6.

Of note for this clone: This may be a read error: a much more frequent sequence differs by one nucleotide. Distinct nucleotide sequences in the sample also encode this CDR3. The CDR3 coding sequence is TGTGCCAGCAGGGACTCCTACGAGCAGTACTTC. Its translation is CASRDSYEQYF. This chain joins TRBV2 and TRBJ2-7; D not certain. Germline CDR1 and CDR2: SNHLY and FYNNEI. There are 11 residues in the CDR3. Trimming removed 6 bases at V and 0 bases at J, with 3 bases between.

This chain connects TRBV7-9 to TRBJ1-5; D is unresolved. Germline V gives CDR1 SEHNR, CDR2 FQNEAQ (reference sequence). The CDR3 runs 14 residues. V was shortened by 1 base and J by 4 bases, with 8 bases between the two germline ends. CDR3 amino acids: CASSLGSVNQPQHF. The CDR3 DNA reads as TGTGCCAGCAGCTTAGGATCGGTGAATCAGCCCCAGCATTTT.